This T cell receptor beta chain was sequenced during a study of cytomegalovirus exposure and HLA in healthy donors (dated by TCRdb to 2016 to 2017). General notes on the study: An earlier analysis of approximately 550 of the donors reported 250 to 300 Gb of sequence data and some 100 million unique TCR beta sequences from about 200 million T cells. Approximately 300 gigabases of sequencing data and approximately 91 million unique TCR sequences made up an early release that covered several hundred HLA-typed donors. Among the roughly 430 genotyped donors, approximately 77% belonged to the genetic ancestry cluster associated with self-reported Caucasian donors. The study aimed to test whether cataloging public T cell receptors could reveal signatures of past pathogen exposure. The study profiled the T cell repertoires of some 610 subjects by immunosequencing and related them to cytomegalovirus serostatus. Along with the roughly 710-subject first cohort, a separate validation cohort of over a hundred different subjects was used. To predict cytomegalovirus infection status, the study brought together high-throughput TCR immunosequencing, statistical association of individual TCRs with disease status, and machine learning. A later analysis re-analyzed previously published TCR beta repertoires from about 600 donors and added high-resolution HLA genotyping to study TCR occurrence patterns. Rather than drawing on any new phenotypic data, the later analysis identified candidate immune exposures from TCR beta sequences and the way those sequences occurred across donors. An earlier analysis of about 600 of the donors used high-throughput TCR beta sequencing to judge whether each TCR beta V gene segment behaved as functional or pseudogenic. Donor age, sex, ethnicity and CMV serostatus were collected together with the repertoire data. A later genetic analysis took genome-wide SNP genotypes for about three fifths of the 666 donors and used that subset as a discovery cohort. All discovery cohort repertoires had been generated using a single sequencing platform. HLA typing covered class I and class II loci at four-digit resolution. The number of typed donors differed by locus: about 620-630 for A, B, C, DRB1 and DQB1; roughly 510 for DQA1; 606 for DPA1; and roughly 470 for DPB1. Because of strong linkage in the cohort, roughly five DR-DQ haplotypes were treated as single units for association and clustering. Among several hundred genotyped donors of the cohort, an average of about 240,000 unique TCR beta nucleotide sequences was sequenced per donor, of which about 18% were non-productive. The full study reports these points: Assigning TCR associations to individual alleles was difficult when HLA alleles, especially DR and DQ, strongly co-occurred. A further reported finding was that TCR beta sequences accurately predicted the HLA-A and HLA-B alleles for most subjects in the first cohort. In an earlier analysis of 450 to 750 of the donors, most TCR beta V segments appeared in productive rearrangements about 90% or about 30% of the time, broadly matching IMGT annotations. Across donors, most TCR sequences were observed very rarely, whereas some public TCRs were present in many individuals. Presence/absence analyses assumed roughly uniform sequencing depth across donors, an assumption that may not hold. In this cohort, only TCR beta chains were sequenced, and detectable features were limited by the absence of alpha or paired-chain data. In a later analysis, TCR association rates were found to vary across HLA loci, with the most associated TCRs seen for DRB1 alleles and the fewest for HLA-C alleles. The study listed around 160 TCR beta chains as associated with cytomegalovirus. A cluster of highly shared sequence variants was judged likely to be a technical artifact of the sequencing pipeline. For the cohort, immune exposure information was limited to CMV serostatus. In a later analysis, most CMV-associated TCR beta chains were found to appear HLA-restricted, with HLA associations seemingly driven largely by CMV exposure. Cytomegalovirus status was reported to be diagnosed by the classifier with high specificity and sensitivity in both the original and validation cohorts. A few of the identified cytomegalovirus-associated TCR beta chains were confirmed in vitro to be specific for cytomegalovirus antigens. Because HLA typing was missing for some donors at each locus, association tests included only the typed subset. A later analysis found that HLA-associated TCR beta chains were more clonally expanded and had lower generation probabilities than equally common non-associated chains. It was suggested by the authors that the approach could potentially be generalized to other disease states and immunological phenotypes. Linkage disequilibrium might explain the correlated functional status among segregating V segments, but an unknown experimental factor could not be ruled out. Because counts were too low, roughly 16 rarely observed V segments, including chromosome 9 orphons, were excluded from the earlier analysis of fewer than 650 of the donors. Several of the top co-occurrence clusters appeared to be linked to parvovirus B19, influenza, CMV and Epstein-Barr virus, according to a later analysis. Because the 87-base-pair reads could not distinguish some IMGT-functional V segments, including TRBV6-2 and TRBV6-3, those segments were excluded. At a false discovery rate of 0.05, a later analysis linked 16,000 or so TCR beta sequences to specific HLA alleles. In a later genetic analysis, a missense DCLRE1C variant was associated with V-gene and J-gene trimming of TCR beta chains, and the association was replicated in an independent cohort. In a later genetic analysis, fewer N-insertions in productive TCRs were reported among donors in an Asian-associated ancestry cluster than the approximately 630-donor mean.

The cohort consisted of some 670 healthy bone marrow donors. Cohort members were all nominally healthy when sampled, although unrecorded immune exposures were likely present. The donor was CMV seronegative and was included in the group of hundreds of seronegative cohort members. Each donor provided a peripheral blood sample, and peripheral blood mononuclear cells were used for TCR beta sequencing. Genomic DNA extraction from the blood cell samples was performed with the Qiagen DNeasy Blood Extraction Kit. The receptor library was made with the immunoSEQ multiplex PCR assay. For the multiplex PCR, a mixture combining 60 forward primers for TCR Vbeta segments and 13 reverse primers for TCR Jbeta segments was used. The CDR3 region of rearranged TCR beta genes was amplified from genomic DNA by a multiplex PCR assay. On the Illumina HiSeq System, the amplified TCR beta libraries were sequenced as 87-base-pair reads. From the authors' description of their analysis: A later analysis tallied around 82 million unique TCR beta chains across the 650 to 750 repertoires, and around 12 million of those chains were shared by two or more donors. To remove PCR and sequencing errors, raw reads were error-corrected and collapsed into unique sequences using a nearest-neighbor algorithm that merged closely related sequences. To assign V, D and J gene segments, CDR3 sequences were aligned to IMGT reference sequences. For a sequence to be retained, at least a six-nucleotide match to both a V gene segment and a J gene segment was required. Rearrangements were called productive when the CDR3 lacked stop codons and stayed in frame with V and J; all others were non-productive. Following IMGT convention, CDR3 was defined as the stretch from the second conserved V-encoded cysteine to the conserved J-encoded phenylalanine. In an earlier analysis of roughly 580 of the donors, sequences lacking an unambiguous match to a single V gene segment were excluded. An earlier analysis of 450 to 650 of the donors called V segments functional above 56.7% productive rearrangements and segregating when the between-donor standard deviation exceeded 5%. To diagnose cytomegalovirus status from the catalog of TCR beta chain sequences, a statistical classification framework was built. In a later analysis, V and J genes were assigned by comparing TCR nucleotide sequences against IMGT/GENE-DB human TR gene sequences. In a later analysis, CDR3 sequences and most-parsimonious VDJ recombination scenarios were assigned using the TCRdist pipeline. In a later analysis, each TCR beta chain was defined by its CDR3 amino acid sequence together with its V-gene family, and reads without a unique V-gene family were excluded. A later analysis removed 500 to 600 highly shared, low-generation-probability nucleotide sequences to deal with suspected cross-contamination and a sequencing artifact. In a later analysis, a clonal expansion index was calculated for each public chain from normalized within-repertoire ranks of inferred template counts. In a later analysis, generation probabilities were computed with a VDJ recombination model fitted to out-of-frame rearrangements, and the resulting probabilities were checked against IGoR. In a later analysis, TCR-TCR, TCR-HLA and TCR-CMV co-occurrence was scored with hypergeometric tests, and a repertoire-size bias correction was applied to TCR pairs. In a later analysis, false discovery rates were estimated by permuting HLA or CMV assignments 20 times. A later analysis grouped co-occurring TCRs with DBSCAN, adding TCRdist sequence similarity when clustering within HLA-allele-positive subsets. For co-occurrence clustering, repertoires with fewer than 30,000 or more than 120,000 public chains were excluded, along with roughly five repertoires with anomalous nucleotide sharing. TCRdb took this table from immuneACCESS and kept in-frame rearrangements with V and J called. Such tables lack part of the clones; where checked against another copy, unresolved V genes explain under half of the gap, and the rest is unexplained. V and J calls and clone size come straight from that table; D and trimming were deduced from the DNA. The sample records 100,000 or so clones, about 75% of which are singletons. The ten most abundant clones make up 4.5% to 6% of the sample.

V is cut back by 8 bases and J by 1 base, with 3 bases in the junction unmatched. The germline V gene yields SGHTA for CDR1 and FQGNSA for CDR2. The CDR3, cysteine through phenylalanine, is 13 amino acids long. The CDR3 DNA has 39 bases and is translated from base 1. In regard to this clone: Its antigen is still unknown. Per-nucleotide qualities are absent, and no much larger clonotype sits a single base away.

The sequence was obtained from a woman between 40 and 55 years old in good health and CMV-seronegative. The specimen sequenced was PBMCs. The rearranged segments are TRBV7-2 and TRBJ1-1; 8 of the junction bases match TRBD1. The CDR3 reads as follows: CASGGQANTEAFF. The DNA reads TGTGCCAGCGGGGGACAGGCGAACACTGAAGCTTTCTTT.